The TCR beta chain described here comes from a study of shared clonotypes between healthy human individuals. Across the study: Two female and a few male donors aged 18 to 49 were enrolled.

This clone was observed once. Its antigen is undetermined. The CDR3 runs to 15 residues. Germline V CDR1 and CDR2: LGHNA, YNFKEQ. Trimming cost V 4 bases and J 8 bases, with 18 bases left between them. Study-level points and caveats: Sampling was confined to blood; repertoires within tissues likely differ.

TCRdb's table, derived via immunoSEQ multiplex PCR, lists solely in-frame clones and lacks some. Of around 530,000 clones listed, roughly four fifths were seen once; the top ten hold around 12%. Material for sequencing was PBMCs. The V call is TRBV4-2, the J call TRBJ2-1; D tentatively reads TRBD1 or TRBD2 (5 bases each). This sequence originates from a woman aged 40 to 55 in good health. Some clones in this sample may be carry-over from other donors' samples. Here the CDR3 DNA reads TGTGCCAGCAGCCCTCGACTGGGGCTAGCATATGAGCAGTTCTTC. As protein: CASSPRLGLAYEQFF.